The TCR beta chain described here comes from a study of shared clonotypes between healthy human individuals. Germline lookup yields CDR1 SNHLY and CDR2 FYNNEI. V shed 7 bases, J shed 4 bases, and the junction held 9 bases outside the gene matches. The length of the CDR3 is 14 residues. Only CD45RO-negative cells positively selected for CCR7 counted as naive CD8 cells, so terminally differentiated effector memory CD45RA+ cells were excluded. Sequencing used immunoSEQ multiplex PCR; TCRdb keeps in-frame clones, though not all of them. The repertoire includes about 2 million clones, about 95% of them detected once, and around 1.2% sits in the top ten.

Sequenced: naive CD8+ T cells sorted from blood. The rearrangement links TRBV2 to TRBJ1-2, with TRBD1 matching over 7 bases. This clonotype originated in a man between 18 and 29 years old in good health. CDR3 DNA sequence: TGTGCCAGCATCTTTAACAGGGGCGGCTATGGCTACACCTTC. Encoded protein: CASIFNRGGYGYTF. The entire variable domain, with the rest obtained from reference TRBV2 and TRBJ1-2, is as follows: EPEVTQTPSHQVTQMGQEVILRCVPISNHLYFYWYRQILGQKVEFLVSFYNNEISEKSEIFDDQFSVERPDGSNFTLKIRSTKLEDSAMYFCASIFNRGGYGYTFGSGTRLTVV.